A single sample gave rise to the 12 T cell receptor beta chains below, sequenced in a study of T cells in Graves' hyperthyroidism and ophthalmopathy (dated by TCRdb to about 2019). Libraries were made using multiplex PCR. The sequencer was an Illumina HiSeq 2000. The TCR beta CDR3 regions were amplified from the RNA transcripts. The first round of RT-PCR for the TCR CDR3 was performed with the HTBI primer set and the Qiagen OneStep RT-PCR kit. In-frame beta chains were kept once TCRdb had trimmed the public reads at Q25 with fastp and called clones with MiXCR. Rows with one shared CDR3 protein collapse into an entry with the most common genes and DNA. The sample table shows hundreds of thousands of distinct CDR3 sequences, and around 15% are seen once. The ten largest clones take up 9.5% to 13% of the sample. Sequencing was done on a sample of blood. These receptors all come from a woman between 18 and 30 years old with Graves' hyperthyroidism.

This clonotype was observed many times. The CDR3 loop is CASSPLDLGSGNTIYF. In DNA form, the CDR3 reads TGTGCCAGCTCACCACTTGATTTGGGCTCTGGAAACACCATATATTTT. The gene calls are TRBV18 and TRBJ1-3; D gene unclear. Germline V gene lookup returns CDR1 KGHSH and CDR2 LQKENI. This CDR3 contains 16 residues. The V and J ends lost 1 base and 0 bases respectively, with 10 bases between them.

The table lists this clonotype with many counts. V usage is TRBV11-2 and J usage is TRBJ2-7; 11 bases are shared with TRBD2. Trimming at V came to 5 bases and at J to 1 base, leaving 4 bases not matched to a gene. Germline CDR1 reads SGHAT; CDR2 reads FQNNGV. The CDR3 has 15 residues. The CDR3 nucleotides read TGTGCCAGCAGCCCGGGACTAGCGGCATCCTACGAGCAGTACTTC. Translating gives CASSPGLAASYEQYF.

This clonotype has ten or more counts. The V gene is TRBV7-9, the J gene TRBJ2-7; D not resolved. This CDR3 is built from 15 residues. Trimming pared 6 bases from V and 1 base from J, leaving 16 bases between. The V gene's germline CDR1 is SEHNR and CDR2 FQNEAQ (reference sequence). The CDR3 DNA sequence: TGTGCCAGCAGTTCGGTCCGTGGTGGGTCCTACGAGCAGTACTTC. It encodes CASSSVRGGSYEQYF.

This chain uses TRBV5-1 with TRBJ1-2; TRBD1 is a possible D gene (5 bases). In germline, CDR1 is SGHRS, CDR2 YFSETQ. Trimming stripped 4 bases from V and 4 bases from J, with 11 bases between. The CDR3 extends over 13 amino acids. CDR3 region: CASSPGTSYGYTF. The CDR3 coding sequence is TGCGCCAGCAGCCCAGGGACCAGCTATGGCTACACCTTC.

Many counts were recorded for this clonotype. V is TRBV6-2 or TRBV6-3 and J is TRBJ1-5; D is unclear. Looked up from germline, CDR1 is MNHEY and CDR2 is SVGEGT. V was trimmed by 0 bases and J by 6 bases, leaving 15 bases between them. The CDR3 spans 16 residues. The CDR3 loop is CASSYSRTPEAQPQHF. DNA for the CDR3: TGTGCCAGCAGTTACTCGAGGACCCCGGAGGCTCAGCCCCAGCATTTT.

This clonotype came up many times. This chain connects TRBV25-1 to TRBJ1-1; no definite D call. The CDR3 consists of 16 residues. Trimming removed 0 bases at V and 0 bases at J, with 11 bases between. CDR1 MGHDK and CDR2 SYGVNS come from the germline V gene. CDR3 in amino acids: CASSEYGPEMNTEAFF. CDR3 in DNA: TGTGCCAGCAGTGAATACGGGCCCGAGATGAACACTGAAGCTTTCTTT.

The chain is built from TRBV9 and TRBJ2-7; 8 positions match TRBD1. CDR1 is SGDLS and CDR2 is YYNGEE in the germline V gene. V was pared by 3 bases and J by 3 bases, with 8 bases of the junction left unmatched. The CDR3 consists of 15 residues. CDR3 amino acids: CASSGGLGQGYEQYF. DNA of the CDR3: TGTGCCAGCAGCGGTGGCCTAGGACAGGGCTACGAGCAGTACTTC.

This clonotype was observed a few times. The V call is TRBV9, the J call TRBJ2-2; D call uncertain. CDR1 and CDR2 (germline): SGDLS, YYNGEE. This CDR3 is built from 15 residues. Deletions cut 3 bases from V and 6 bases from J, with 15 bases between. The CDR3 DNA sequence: TGTGCCAGCAGCGGTGGGGTCTATACTCCCGGGGAGCTGTTTTTT. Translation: CASSGGVYTPGELFF.

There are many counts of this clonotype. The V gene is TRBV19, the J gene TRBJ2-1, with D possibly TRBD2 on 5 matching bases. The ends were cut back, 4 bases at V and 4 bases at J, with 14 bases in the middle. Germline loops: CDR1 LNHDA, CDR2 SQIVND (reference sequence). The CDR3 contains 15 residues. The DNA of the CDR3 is TGTGCCAGTAGTACCCACCCAGCGGAGTACAATGAGCAGTTCTTC. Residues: CASSTHPAEYNEQFF.

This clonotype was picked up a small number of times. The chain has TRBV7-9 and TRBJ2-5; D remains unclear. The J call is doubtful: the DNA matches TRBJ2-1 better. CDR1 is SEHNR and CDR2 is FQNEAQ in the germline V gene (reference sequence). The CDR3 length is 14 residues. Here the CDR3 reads CASSLVALQETQFF. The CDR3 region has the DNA TGTGCCAGCAGCTTAGTAGCCTTACAAGAGACCCAGTTCTTC.

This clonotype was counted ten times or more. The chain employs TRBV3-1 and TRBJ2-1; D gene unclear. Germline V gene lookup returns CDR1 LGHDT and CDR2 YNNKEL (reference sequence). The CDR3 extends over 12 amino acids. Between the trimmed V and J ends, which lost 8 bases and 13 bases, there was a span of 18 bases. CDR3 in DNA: TGTGCCAGCTCAGACCTCCCCGCCACCCAGTTCTTC. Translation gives CASSDLPATQFF.

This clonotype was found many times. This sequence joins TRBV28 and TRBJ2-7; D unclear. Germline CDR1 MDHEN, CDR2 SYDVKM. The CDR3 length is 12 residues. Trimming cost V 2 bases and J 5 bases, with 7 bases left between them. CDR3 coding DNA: TGTGCCAGCAGTTTAGTAAGGAACGAGCAGTACTTC. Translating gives CASSLVRNEQYF.